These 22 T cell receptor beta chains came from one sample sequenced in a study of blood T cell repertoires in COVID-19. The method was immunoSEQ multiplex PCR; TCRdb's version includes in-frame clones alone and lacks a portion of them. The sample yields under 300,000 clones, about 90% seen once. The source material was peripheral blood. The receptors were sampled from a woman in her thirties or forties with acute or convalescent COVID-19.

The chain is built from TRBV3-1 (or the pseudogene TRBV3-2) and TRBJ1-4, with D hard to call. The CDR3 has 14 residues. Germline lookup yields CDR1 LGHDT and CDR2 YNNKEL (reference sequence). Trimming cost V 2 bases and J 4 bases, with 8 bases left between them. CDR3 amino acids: CASSQQEFNEKLFF. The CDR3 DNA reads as TGTGCCAGCAGCCAACAAGAGTTTAATGAAAAACTGTTTTTT.

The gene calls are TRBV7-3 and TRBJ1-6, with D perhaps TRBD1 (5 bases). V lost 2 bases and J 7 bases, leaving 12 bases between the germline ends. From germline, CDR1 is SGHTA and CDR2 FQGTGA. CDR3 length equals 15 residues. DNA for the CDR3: TGTGCCAGCAGCTTACTTGGCGCAGGGAATTCACCCCTCCACTTT. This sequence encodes CASSLLGAGNSPLHF.

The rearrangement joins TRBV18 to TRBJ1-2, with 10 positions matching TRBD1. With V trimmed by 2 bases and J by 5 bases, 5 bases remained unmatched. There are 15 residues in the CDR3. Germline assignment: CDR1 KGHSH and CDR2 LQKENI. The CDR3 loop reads CASSPAGTGAYGYTF. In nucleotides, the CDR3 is TGTGCCAGCTCACCAGCAGGGACAGGGGCTTATGGCTACACCTTC. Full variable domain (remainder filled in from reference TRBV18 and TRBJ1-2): NAGVMQNPRHLVRRRGQEARLRCSPMKGHSHVYWYRQLPEEGLKFMVYLQKENIIDESGMPKERFSAEFPKEGPSILRIQQVVRGDSAAYFCASSPAGTGAYGYTFGSGTRLTVV.

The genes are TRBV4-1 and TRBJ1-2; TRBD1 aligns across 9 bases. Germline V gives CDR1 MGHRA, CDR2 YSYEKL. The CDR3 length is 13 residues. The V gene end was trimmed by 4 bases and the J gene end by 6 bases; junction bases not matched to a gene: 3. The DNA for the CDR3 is TGCGCCAGCAGCCGAGGGGACAGGGATGGCTACACCTTC. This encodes CASSRGDRDGYTF.

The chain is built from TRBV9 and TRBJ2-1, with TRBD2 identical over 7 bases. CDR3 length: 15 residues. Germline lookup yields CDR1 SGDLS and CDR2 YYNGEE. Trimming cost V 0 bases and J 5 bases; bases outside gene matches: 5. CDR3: CASSVEAGVNNEQFF. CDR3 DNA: TGTGCCAGCAGCGTAGAGGCGGGGGTTAACAATGAGCAGTTCTTC.

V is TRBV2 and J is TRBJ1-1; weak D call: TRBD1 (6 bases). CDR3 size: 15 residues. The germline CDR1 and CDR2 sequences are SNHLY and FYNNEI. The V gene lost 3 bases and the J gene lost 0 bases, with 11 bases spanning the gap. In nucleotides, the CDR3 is TGTGCCAGCAGTGATCAGACAGGAGTGAACACTGAAGCTTTCTTT. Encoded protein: CASSDQTGVNTEAFF.

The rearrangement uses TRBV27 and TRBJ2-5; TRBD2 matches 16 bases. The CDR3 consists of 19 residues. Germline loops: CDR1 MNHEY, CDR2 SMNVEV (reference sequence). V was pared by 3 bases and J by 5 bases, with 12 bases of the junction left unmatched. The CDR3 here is CASSFSPPGLAGGPETQYF. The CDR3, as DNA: TGTGCCAGCAGTTTCTCCCCACCGGGACTAGCGGGGGGGCCCGAGACCCAGTACTTC.

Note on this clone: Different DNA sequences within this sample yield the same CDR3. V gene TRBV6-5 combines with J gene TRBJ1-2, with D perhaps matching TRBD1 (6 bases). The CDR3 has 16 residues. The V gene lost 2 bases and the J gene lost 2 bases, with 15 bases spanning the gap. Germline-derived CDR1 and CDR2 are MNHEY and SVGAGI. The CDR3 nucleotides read TGTGCCAGCAGTTACCGGGGCCAGGGGCCGAACTATGGCTACACCTTC. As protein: CASSYRGQGPNYGYTF.

DNA for the CDR3: TGTGCCAGCAGTCCCGTCGGAAACACCATATATTTT. This sequence encodes CASSPVGNTIYF. The gene calls are TRBV28 and TRBJ1-3; no definite D call. The CDR3 loop spans 12 amino acids. CDR1 MDHEN and CDR2 SYDVKM come from the germline V gene. With 5 bases removed from V and 4 bases from J, the gap between germline ends came to 6 bases. Based on the CDR3 plus reference TRBV28 and TRBJ1-3, the full variable domain is DVKVTQSSRYLVKRTGEKVFLECVQDMDHENMFWYRQDPGLGLRLIYFSYDVKMKEKGDIPEGYSVSREKKERFSLILESASTNQTSMYLCASSPVGNTIYFGEGSWLTVV.

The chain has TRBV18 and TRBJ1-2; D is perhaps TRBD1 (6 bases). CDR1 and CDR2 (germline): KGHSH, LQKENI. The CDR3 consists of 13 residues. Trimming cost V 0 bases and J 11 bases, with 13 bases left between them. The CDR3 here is CASSPPGTLTYTF. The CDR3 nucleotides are TGTGCCAGCTCACCACCAGGGACATTGACTTACACCTTC.

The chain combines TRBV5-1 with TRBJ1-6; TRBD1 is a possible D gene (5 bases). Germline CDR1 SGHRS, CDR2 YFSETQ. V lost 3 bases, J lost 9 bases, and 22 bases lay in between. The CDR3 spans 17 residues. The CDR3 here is CASSSGGGGSYLSPLHF. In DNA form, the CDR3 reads TGCGCCAGCAGCTCCGGGGGTGGGGGAAGTTACCTTTCACCCCTCCACTTT.

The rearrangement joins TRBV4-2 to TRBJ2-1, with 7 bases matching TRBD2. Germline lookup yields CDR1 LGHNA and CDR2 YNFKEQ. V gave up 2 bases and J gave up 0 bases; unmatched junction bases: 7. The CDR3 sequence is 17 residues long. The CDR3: CASSQSYRGDSYNEQFF. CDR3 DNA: TGTGCCAGCAGCCAATCCTATCGGGGGGACTCCTACAATGAGCAGTTCTTC.

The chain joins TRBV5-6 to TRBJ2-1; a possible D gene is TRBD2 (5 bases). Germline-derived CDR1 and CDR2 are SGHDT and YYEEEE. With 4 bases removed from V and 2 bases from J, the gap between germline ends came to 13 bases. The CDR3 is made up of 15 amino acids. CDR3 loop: CASSANGETYNEQFF. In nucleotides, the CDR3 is TGTGCCAGCAGCGCTAACGGGGAGACCTACAATGAGCAGTTCTTC.

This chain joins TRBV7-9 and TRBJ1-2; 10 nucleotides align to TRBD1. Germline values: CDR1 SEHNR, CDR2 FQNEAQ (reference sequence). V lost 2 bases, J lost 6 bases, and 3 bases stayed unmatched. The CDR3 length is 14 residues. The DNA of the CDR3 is TGTGCCAGCAGCTTATCGACAGGGGGCCATGGCTACACCTTC. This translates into CASSLSTGGHGYTF.

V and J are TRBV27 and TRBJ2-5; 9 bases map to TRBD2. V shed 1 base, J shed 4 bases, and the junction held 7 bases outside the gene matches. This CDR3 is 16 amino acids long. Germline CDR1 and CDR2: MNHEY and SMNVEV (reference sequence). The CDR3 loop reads CASSLFLAGALETQYF. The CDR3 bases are TGTGCCAGCAGTTTATTTTTAGCGGGGGCCCTAGAGACCCAGTACTTC.

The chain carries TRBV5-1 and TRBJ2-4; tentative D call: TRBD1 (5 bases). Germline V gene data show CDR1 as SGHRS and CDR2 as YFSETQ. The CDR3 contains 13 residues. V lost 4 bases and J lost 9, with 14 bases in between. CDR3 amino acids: CASSGTGKGIQYF. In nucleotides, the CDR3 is TGCGCCAGCAGCGGAACAGGAAAGGGCATTCAGTACTTC.

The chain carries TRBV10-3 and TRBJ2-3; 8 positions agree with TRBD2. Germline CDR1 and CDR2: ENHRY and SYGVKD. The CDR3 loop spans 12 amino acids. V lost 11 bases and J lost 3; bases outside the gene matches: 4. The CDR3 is CAVGRETDTQYF. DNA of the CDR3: TGTGCCGTCGGGAGGGAAACAGATACGCAGTATTTT.

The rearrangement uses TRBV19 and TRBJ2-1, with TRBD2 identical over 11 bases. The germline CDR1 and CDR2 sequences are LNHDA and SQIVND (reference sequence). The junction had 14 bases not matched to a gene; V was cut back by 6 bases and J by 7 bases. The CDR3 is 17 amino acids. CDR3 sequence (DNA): TGTGCCAGTAGGAACGGCGCGGTAGCGGGGGGGAGAAATGAGCAGTTCTTC. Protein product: CASRNGAVAGGRNEQFF.

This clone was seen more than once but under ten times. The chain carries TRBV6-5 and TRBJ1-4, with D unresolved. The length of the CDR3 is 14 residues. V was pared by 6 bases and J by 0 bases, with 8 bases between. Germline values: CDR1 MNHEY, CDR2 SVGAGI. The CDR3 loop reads CASRMIATNEKLFF. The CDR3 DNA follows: TGTGCCAGCAGGATGATAGCAACTAATGAAAAACTGTTTTTT.

CDR3 coding DNA: TGTGCCAGCTCACCCTCCGACACAAATGAAAAACTGTTTTTT. Amino acid sequence: CASSPSDTNEKLFF. V is TRBV18 and J is TRBJ1-4; the D is unclear. Between the trimmed V and J ends, which lost 3 bases and 5 bases, there was a span of 10 bases. The CDR3 runs to 14 residues. The germline gives CDR1 KGHSH, CDR2 LQKENI.

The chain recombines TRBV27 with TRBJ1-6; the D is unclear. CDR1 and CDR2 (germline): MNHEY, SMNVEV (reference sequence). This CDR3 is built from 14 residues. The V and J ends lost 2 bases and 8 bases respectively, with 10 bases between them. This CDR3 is CASSLGFADSPLHF. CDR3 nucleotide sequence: TGTGCCAGCAGTTTAGGGTTTGCGGATTCACCCCTCCACTTT.

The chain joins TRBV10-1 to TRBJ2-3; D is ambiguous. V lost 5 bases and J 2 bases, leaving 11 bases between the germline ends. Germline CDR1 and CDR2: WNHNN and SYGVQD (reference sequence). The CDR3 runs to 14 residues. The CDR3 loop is CASSRSRITDTQYF. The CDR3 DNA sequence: TGCGCCAGCAGTCGCTCGCGGATCACAGATACGCAGTATTTT.